Detailed here is one T cell receptor beta chain. This clonotype was observed many times. Its recognized antigen is unknown. No much larger clonotype is one base removed from it; base qualities were not supplied. V and J lose 3 bases and 2 bases, and a span of 14 bases separates them. Sequences MDHEN (CDR1) and SYDVKM (CDR2) are obtained from the germline V gene. Spanning cysteine to phenylalanine, the CDR3 consists of 15 amino acids. Just the 45-base CDR3 DNA is kept, in frame starting at base 1. These data come from a study of T cells in Graves' hyperthyroidism and ophthalmopathy (dated by TCRdb to between 2018 and 2021). About the full investigation: Peripheral blood was collected at initial diagnosis, before any treatment. TCR V-J signatures able to tell the groups apart were searched for in a discovery cohort of 90 to 100 patients, of whom 43 had Graves' ophthalmopathy and about 60 had stable Graves' hyperthyroidism. Prospective prediction of ophthalmopathy was tested in an independent validation cohort of fewer than 20 hyperthyroidism patients and 15 to 17 patients who later progressed to ophthalmopathy. The roughly 100 discovery patients were randomly split 7:3 into training and test sets. In addition, the study compared T-cell repertoires in thyroid tissue and in blood from roughly six Graves' hyperthyroidism patients. Following sampling, methimazole starting at 30 mg daily was given to hyperthyroidism patients, and high-dose intravenous methylprednisolone was given to ophthalmopathy patients. The paper describes TCR Vbeta CDR3 sequencing of some 130 peripheral blood samples, made up of 43 ophthalmopathy patients, roughly 80 hyperthyroidism patients and roughly 17 progressor patients. Beyond this particular receptor, the publication reports: In cross-validation, a model built on a 13 V-J signature told ophthalmopathy apart from stable hyperthyroidism with approximately 91% sensitivity and roughly 81% specificity, and in testing the same model reached 80%/75%. Most expanded thyroid clonotypes (frequency above 0.001) were also detected in blood, suggesting blood repertoires may reflect thyroid immune responses. During validation, the model predicted progression to ophthalmopathy a median of about 6.3 months ahead of onset, with approximately 70% sensitivity and around 72% specificity. Sample size was not statistically predetermined, and blinding of investigators to group allocation was not performed.

The TCR beta CDR3 regions were amplified from the RNA transcripts. The TCR CDR3 was subjected to a first round of RT-PCR using the HTBI primer set and the Qiagen OneStep RT-PCR kit. A second multiplex PCR round built the libraries, followed by size selection and purification. Sequencing of the libraries was done on an Illumina HiSeq2000 using paired-end 100 bp reads. Turning to the authors' computational methods: SOAPnuke was used to process the raw data, removing reads that contained adapters or uncalled bases, had a mean Phred below 15, or lacked an exact match to the constant primer or identifier. COPE v1.2.5 was used to merge the high-quality paired reads, and each unique nucleotide sequence was defined as a clonotype. MiTCR v1.1 was used to align the clonotypes against IMGT TRBV, TRBD and TRBJ reference segments. Analysis was restricted to V-J combinations with a frequency above 0.0001, which covered about 99% of repertoires. A TCS score was defined as the ratio between F50 (clonal expansion) and ExV (chaos), using BLOSUM62-based TCRdist between CDR3 peptides within each V-J. Welch's t-statistics and random forest reduced fewer than 600 V-J features to roughly 13, which were used in a naive Bayes classifier (R e1071). The public reads were reanalyzed by TCRdb: fastp trimming at Q25, MiXCR alignment, in-frame beta chains only. Here each entry gathers all rows of one CDR3 protein and keeps the most common genes and DNA. The V and J calls shown here were made by TCRdb, not taken from the authors' results. Counted in this sample were some 210,000 distinct CDR3 sequences; about a sixth of them appeared once. The ten largest clones represent roughly 53% of the sample.

Stable Graves' hyperthyroidism was defined as the absence of progression to ophthalmopathy over 18 months of follow-up. Hyperthyroidism patients were newly diagnosed, with disease duration under 2 months, and aged 18 to 65 years. Patients with uncontrolled infections, other autoimmune diseases, pregnancy or lactation were excluded. Clinical symptoms, serum thyroxine and TRAb, thyroid ultrasound, and orbital computed tomography formed the basis for the diagnoses. Ficoll-Paque density gradient centrifugation was used to isolate PBMCs from 8.5 to 10 ml of fresh peripheral blood. Total RNA was extracted with Trizol reagent, and quality was checked on an Agilent 2100 Bioanalyzer.

The V and J genes are TRBV28 and TRBJ2-7; the D gene is possibly TRBD2, with 5 bases matching. Sequenced: blood. This receptor was identified in a man aged 50 to 60 with Graves' hyperthyroidism. The nucleotide sequence reads TGTGCCAGCAGTTTGGGCCTGAGCGGTACCTACGAGCAGTACTTC. Its product reads: CASSLGLSGTYEQYF.